This TCR beta chain is drawn from a study of T cell responses to AZD1222 COVID-19 vaccine. The table came from immunoSEQ multiplex PCR; TCRdb's copy has only in-frame clones and leaves some out. The table has under 150,000 clones, over 75% seen once. Study-wide points: Clonal diversity was possibly underestimated, and white British individuals and females predominated among donors. None of the repertoires were sampled until the peak T cell response had passed. Seropositivity was recorded at baseline in only 6 or 7 AZD1222 recipients. Spike-specific TCR breadth rose after two AZD1222 doses, and depth rose as well.

The V and J ends lost 0 bases and 3 bases respectively, with 6 bases between them. The germline V gene encodes CDR1 SGDLS and CDR2 YYNGEE. The CDR3 runs to 13 residues. Comment on this clone: As yet, its antigen is unknown.

The receptor was derived from an adult in good health. This chain joins TRBV9 and TRBJ1-1; D gene uncertain. The sequenced sample was peripheral blood, obtained on day 0 of AZD1222 vaccination. CDR3 region: CASSVEWDTEAFF. DNA for the CDR3: TGTGCCAGCAGCGTAGAATGGGACACTGAAGCTTTCTTT.